This T cell receptor beta chain comes out of a study of T-cell reconstitution after alpha-beta-depleted transplantation in children. This clonotype was seen ten or more times. The TCRbeta library was prepared with unique molecular identifiers. TCRdb passed the PCR reads through MiXCR, listing each CDR3 protein once. The top ten clones hold 0.9% to 1.2% of a sample with hundreds of thousands of distinct CDR3 sequences, roughly 15% of them seen once. This TCR derives from a human donor who donated a stem cell graft to a child with acute myeloid leukemia. The specimen comprised PBMCs from the stem cell graft donor, sampled from the stem cell graft.

In DNA form, the CDR3 reads TGTGCCAGCAGCCCCTGGAATCTCAATTCACCCCTCCACTTT. Protein sequence: CASSPWNLNSPLHF. The V gene is TRBV7-2, the J gene TRBJ1-6, with D uncertain. CDR3 size: 14 residues. From germline, CDR1 is SGHTA and CDR2 FQGNSA. V shed 5 bases and J shed 7 bases, with 12 bases lying between them. The variable domain in full, completed from reference TRBV7-2 and TRBJ1-6, reads GAGVSQSPSNKVTEKGKDVELRCDPISGHTALYWYRQSLGQGLEFLIYFQGNSAPDKSGLPSDRFSAERTGGSVSTLTIQRTQQEDSAVYLCASSPWNLNSPLHFGNGTRLTVT.